Listed below are T cell receptor beta chains from one sample, sequenced in a study of T-cell reconstitution after alpha-beta-depleted transplantation in children. TCRdb ran MiXCR on the PCR reads and lists one entry per CDR3 protein. The sample contains 98,000 or so distinct CDR3 sequences, 20% to 25% of which appear only once. The sequenced sample was PBMCs, obtained before TCRalphabeta/CD19-depleted stem cell transplant. These receptors came from a boy under 10 years old with acute lymphoblastic leukemia, due to receive a stem cell transplant. Each CDR3 is given with its conserved first and last residue. A D gene is named only where the DNA matches it firmly. The listing skips clone size in some rows; elsewhere it reads once, few, many or a size class.

d_call: .
j_call: TRBJ2-7
clone_size: few
v_call: TRBV5-1
cdr3_aa: CASSLEGYEQYF
cdr3_nt: TGCGCCAGCAGCTTGGAGGGCTACGAGCAGTACTTC

d_call: TRBD1
j_call: TRBJ2-5
clone_size: .
v_call: TRBV7-8
cdr3_aa: CASSYAGTGQETQYF
cdr3_nt: TGTGCCAGCAGCTACGCCGGGACAGGCCAAGAGACCCAGTACTTC

d_call: TRBD2
j_call: TRBJ2-3
clone_size: few
v_call: TRBV3-1
cdr3_aa: CASSQDRDSGWVDTQYF
cdr3_nt: TGTGCCAGCAGCCAAGATCGGGATAGCGGGTGGGTAGATACGCAGTATTTT

d_call: .
j_call: TRBJ2-1
clone_size: once
v_call: TRBV10-1
cdr3_aa: CASSSGPYNEQFF
cdr3_nt: TGCGCCAGCAGTTCCGGGCCCTACAATGAGCAGTTCTTC

d_call: .
j_call: TRBJ1-5
clone_size: .
v_call: TRBV6-5
cdr3_aa: CASSLGGAQPQHF
cdr3_nt: TGTGCCAGCAGCTTAGGGGGGGCTCAGCCCCAGCATTTT

d_call: .
j_call: TRBJ2-7
clone_size: .
v_call: TRBV28
cdr3_aa: CASSLEGGVYEQYF
cdr3_nt: TGTGCCAGCAGTTTGGAGGGGGGGGTCTACGAGCAGTACTTC

d_call: TRBD1
j_call: TRBJ1-2
clone_size: .
v_call: TRBV20-1
cdr3_aa: CSATWDRGQYGYTF
cdr3_nt: TGCAGTGCCACATGGGACAGGGGCCAGTATGGCTACACCTTC

d_call: .
j_call: TRBJ2-3
clone_size: .
v_call: TRBV4-1
cdr3_aa: CASSQVRSGGPDTQYF
cdr3_nt: TGCGCCAGCAGCCAAGTTCGGAGCGGAGGGCCAGATACGCAGTATTTT

d_call: .
j_call: TRBJ1-1
clone_size: once
v_call: TRBV3-1
cdr3_aa: CASSHIQGNTEAFF
cdr3_nt: TGTGCCAGCAGCCATATACAGGGGAACACTGAAGCTTTCTTT

d_call: .
j_call: TRBJ1-1
clone_size: .
v_call: TRBV3-1
cdr3_aa: CASSHTPGSAEAFF
cdr3_nt: TGTGCCAGCAGCCACACCCCGGGCTCGGCTGAAGCTTTCTTT

d_call: .
j_call: TRBJ1-1
clone_size: .
v_call: TRBV12-3/TRBV12-4
cdr3_aa: CASSLEVEAFF
cdr3_nt: TGTGCCAGCAGTTTGGAGGTTGAAGCTTTCTTT

d_call: .
j_call: TRBJ2-5
clone_size: .
v_call: TRBV7-3
cdr3_aa: CASSKSAEGLETQYF
cdr3_nt: TGTGCCAGCAGCAAGAGCGCGGAGGGGCTGGAGACCCAGTACTTC

d_call: .
j_call: TRBJ2-3
clone_size: .
v_call: TRBV7-2
cdr3_aa: CASSSQPTDTQYF
cdr3_nt: TGTGCCAGCAGCTCCCAGCCAACAGATACGCAGTATTTT

d_call: TRBD2
j_call: TRBJ2-3
clone_size: few
v_call: TRBV7-3
cdr3_aa: CASSLGGLAGDTQYF
cdr3_nt: TGTGCCAGCAGCTTAGGAGGACTAGCGGGGGATACGCAGTATTTT

d_call: TRBD1
j_call: TRBJ2-7
clone_size: many
v_call: TRBV4-2
cdr3_aa: CASSQTGGRDEQYF
cdr3_nt: TGTGCCAGCAGCCAAACAGGGGGCCGCGACGAGCAGTACTTC

d_call: .
j_call: TRBJ2-1
clone_size: .
v_call: TRBV4-2
cdr3_aa: CASSQERLALTYNEQFF
cdr3_nt: TGTGCCAGCAGCCAAGAGCGGCTAGCTCTTACCTACAATGAGCAGTTCTTC

d_call: .
j_call: TRBJ1-3
clone_size: .
v_call: TRBV11-2
cdr3_aa: CASSWGAPDSGNTIYF
cdr3_nt: TGTGCCAGCAGCTGGGGGGCGCCGGACTCTGGAAACACCATATATTTT

d_call: .
j_call: TRBJ1-5
clone_size: many
v_call: TRBV5-1
cdr3_aa: CASSWDGKSNQPQHF
cdr3_nt: TGCGCCAGCAGCTGGGACGGAAAGAGCAATCAGCCCCAGCATTTT

d_call: TRBD1
j_call: TRBJ2-4
clone_size: .
v_call: TRBV20-1
cdr3_aa: CSASRTGKNIQYF
cdr3_nt: TGCAGTGCTAGCAGGACAGGCAAAAACATTCAGTACTTC

d_call: TRBD1
j_call: TRBJ1-1
clone_size: .
v_call: TRBV28
cdr3_aa: CASTTGGIAEAFF
cdr3_nt: TGTGCCAGCACGACAGGGGGTATCGCTGAAGCTTTCTTT

d_call: .
j_call: TRBJ2-7
clone_size: few
v_call: TRBV7-9
cdr3_aa: CASSLGAVPEQYF
cdr3_nt: TGTGCCAGCAGCTTAGGTGCCGTCCCCGAGCAGTACTTC